The clone carrying this T cell receptor (beta chain) occurred a few times. The ends lost 5 bases at V and 3 bases at J; junction bases unmatched: 7. Germline-derived CDR1 and CDR2 are DFQATT and SNEGSKA (reference sequence). The CDR3 is 14 residues long. TCRdb re-derived calls from the RT-PCR reads in MiXCR, one entry per CDR3 protein. The table has hundreds of thousands of distinct CDR3 sequences, more than 13% seen once. The chain recombines TRBV20-1 with TRBJ1-1; TRBD1 matches at 9 bases. Source material: memory CD4+ T cells from blood. This clonotype was obtained from a female donor in good health, serving as a healthy control. The CDR3 loop is CSAGQGLGYTEAFF. Written as DNA, the CDR3 is TGCAGTGCTGGACAGGGGCTCGGGTACACTGAAGCTTTCTTT.